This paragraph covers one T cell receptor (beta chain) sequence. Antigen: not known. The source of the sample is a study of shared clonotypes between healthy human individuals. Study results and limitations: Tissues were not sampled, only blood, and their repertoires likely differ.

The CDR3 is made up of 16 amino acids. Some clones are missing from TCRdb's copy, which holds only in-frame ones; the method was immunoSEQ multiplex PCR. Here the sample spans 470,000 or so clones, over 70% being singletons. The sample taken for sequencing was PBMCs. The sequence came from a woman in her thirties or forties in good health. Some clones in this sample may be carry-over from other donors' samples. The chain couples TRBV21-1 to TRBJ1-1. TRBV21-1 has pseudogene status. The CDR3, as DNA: TGTGCCAGCAGCCCCCCGCCGGGGCAGAAGAACACTGAAGCTTTCTTT. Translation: CASSPPPGQKNTEAFF.